These T cell receptor beta chains were read from a single sample in a study of cytomegalovirus exposure and HLA in healthy donors. Sequencing was performed with immunoSEQ multiplex PCR; in TCRdb, only in-frame clones are kept and a portion is missing. This table holds about 130,000 clones, approximately 8.9% found once. Sequenced sample: PBMCs. The receptors shown here come from a woman aged 40 to 50 in good health and CMV-seropositive. Each CDR3 is given with its conserved first and last residue. A D gene is named only where the DNA matches it firmly. The size entry is marked missing in some rows and otherwise reads once, few, many or a size class.

CDR3,DNA,V,size,D,J
CASSESGVYGYTF,TGTGCCAGCAGTGAATCGGGGGTCTATGGCTACACCTTC,TRBV6-1,-,-,TRBJ1-2
CASSLAGTGNTQYF,TGTGCCAGCAGCTTGGCCGGGACTGGCAATACGCAGTATTTT,TRBV5-8,few,-,TRBJ2-3
CASSHEGHRGTDTQYF,TGCGCCAGCTCTCACGAGGGGCACAGGGGCACAGATACGCAGTATTTT,TRBV5-1,-,-,TRBJ2-3
CASRSRVHGYTF,TGTGCCAGCAGGTCCAGGGTGCATGGCTACACCTTC,TRBV6-1,-,-,TRBJ1-2
CASGLRGSYNEQFF,TGTGCTAGTGGTTTAAGGGGGTCCTACAATGAGCAGTTCTTC,TRBV12-5,-,-,TRBJ2-1
CASSEANRVGNTIYF,TGTGCCAGCAGTGAAGCGAACAGGGTGGGAAACACCATATATTTT,TRBV6-1,-,-,TRBJ1-3
CASSPSSYNEQFF,TGTGCCAGCAGCCCTAGCTCCTACAATGAGCAGTTCTTC,TRBV11-3,-,-,TRBJ2-1
CSVEMSSGVRYNEQFF,TGCAGCGTTGAAATGTCTAGCGGGGTGAGGTACAATGAGCAGTTCTTC,TRBV29-1,-,TRBD2,TRBJ2-1
CASSAYDRGDSNQPQHF,TGTGCCAGTAGCGCCTATGACAGGGGCGATAGCAATCAGCCCCAGCATTTT,TRBV19,few,TRBD1,TRBJ1-5
CASRSGLAANNEQFF,TGTGCCAGCAGATCGGGACTAGCCGCAAACAATGAGCAGTTCTTC,TRBV7-9,few,TRBD2,TRBJ2-1
CAREGDYGYTF,TGTGCCAGGGAGGGAGACTATGGCTACACCTTC,TRBV2,few,-,TRBJ1-2
CASISGGSTDTQYF,TGTGCCAGCATCAGCGGGGGGAGCACAGATACGCAGTATTTT,TRBV2,few,TRBD2,TRBJ2-3
CASRRDRASEAFF,TGTGCCAGCAGACGTGACAGAGCCTCTGAAGCTTTCTTT,TRBV7-2,-,-,TRBJ1-1
CASSIGTSGANVLTF,TGTGCCAGTAGTATAGGGACATCTGGGGCCAACGTCCTGACTTTC,TRBV19,-,-,TRBJ2-6
CASSQEGGFGEKLFF,TGCGCCAGCAGCCAAGAGGGGGGTTTCGGTGAAAAACTGTTTTTT,TRBV4-1,-,-,TRBJ1-4
CASSVDAGTSGYNEQFF,TGTGCCAGCAGCGTAGACGCCGGGACTAGCGGCTACAATGAGCAGTTCTTC,TRBV9,-,TRBD2,TRBJ2-1
CASSQDETGLNTEAFF,TGCGCCAGCAGCCAAGATGAGACAGGGCTGAACACTGAAGCTTTCTTT,TRBV4-3,-,TRBD1,TRBJ1-1
CASSPSPSGRGEQYF,TGTGCCAGCTCCCCGTCCCCCTCTGGGAGGGGCGAGCAGTACTTC,TRBV18,-,TRBD2,TRBJ2-7
CASSPIQGALINIQYF,TGTGCCAGCTCACCGATACAGGGCGCCCTGATAAACATTCAGTACTTC,TRBV18,-,-,TRBJ2-4
CASEGGDSYNEQFF,TGTGCCAGCGAAGGCGGGGACTCCTACAATGAGCAGTTCTTC,TRBV6-1,-,-,TRBJ2-1
CASSQRSSGNTIYF,TGTGCCAGCAGTCAACGTAGCTCTGGAAACACCATATATTTT,TRBV6-6,few,-,TRBJ1-3
CAIRASSGANVLTF,TGTGCCATCAGGGCAAGCTCTGGGGCCAACGTCCTGACTTTC,TRBV10-3,-,-,TRBJ2-6
CASSEDRVYGYTF,TGTGCCAGCAGTGAGGACAGGGTCTATGGCTACACCTTC,TRBV2,-,TRBD1,TRBJ1-2
CASSPETGSTDTQYF,TGTGCCAGCAGTCCGGAGACAGGTTCCACAGATACGCAGTATTTT,TRBV6-4,-,-,TRBJ2-3